This T cell receptor (beta chain) was sequenced during a study of vaccination and CD4 T cells after COVID-19. As for the study in general: A median of around 70 days (range 14 to 241) separated dose two from the taking of post-vaccine samples.

The Oncomine TCR Beta short-read assay was applied to DNA of cultured CD4+ T cells. TCRdb redid the calling of the PCR reads with MiXCR, one entry per CDR3 protein. The top ten clones hold approximately 29% of a sample with about 7,200 distinct CDR3 sequences, 33% of them seen once. Documented treatment: roughly ten-day PBMC culture with coronavirus spike peptide pools or control peptides (ViraFEST assay). The unexposed donor provided CD4+ T cells, which were taken before the COVID-19 pandemic (2011-2018). Cultures of PBMCs, 1.5 million to 2 million per well, were set up with around 10 IU/ml IL-2 and roughly 9.5 ug/ml peptide pools. Comment on this clonotype: Antigen unknown.

Germline CDR1 is DFQATT and CDR2 is SNEGSKA (reference sequence). The trim removed 0 bases at V and 10 bases at J, leaving 10 bases unmatched. The CDR3 is made up of 15 amino acids. Sequencing was done on a sample of CD4+ T cells from blood, cultured in vitro. This TCR derives from a human donor in good health. The gene calls are TRBV20-1 and TRBJ2-1; TRBD1 aligns across 9 bases. The CDR3 loop reads CSARDPGQGEVEQFF. The DNA of the CDR3 is TGCAGTGCTAGAGACCCGGGACAGGGTGAAGTCGAGCAGTTCTTC.